This T cell receptor (beta chain) was sequenced during a study of Ad26.COV2.S vaccination and SARS-CoV-2 variants. About the study: Into the muscle, Ad26.COV2.S was dosed once or twice, 56 days apart.

Treatment in this sample: approximately 18 received Ad26.COV2.S at low or high dose, single or two shots; about 5 received placebo; per-sample allocation not given. Following the first vaccine or placebo injection, samples were taken on day 63. V lost 0 bases and J lost 4, with 10 bases in between. This CDR3 region has 14 residues. Germline CDR1 reads SGDLS; CDR2 reads YYNGEE. The method was immunoSEQ multiplex PCR; TCRdb's version includes in-frame clones alone and lacks a portion of them. Here the sample spans about 240,000 clones, approximately 90% being singletons. The clonotype comes from a person between 18 and 65 years old who received the Ad26.COV2.S COVID-19 vaccine or a placebo. This material consisted of peripheral blood, taken in a trial of Ad26.COV2.S vaccine versus placebo. The chain couples TRBV9 to TRBJ1-1, with unresolved D. CDR3 sequence: CASSVVPAATEAFF. DNA for the CDR3: TGTGCCAGCAGCGTAGTACCCGCGGCCACTGAAGCTTTCTTT.